This passage covers 22 T cell receptor beta chains from one sample sequenced in a study of PD-1 blockade in classical Hodgkin lymphoma. Each patient experienced a relapse that followed autologous stem cell transplantation, and brentuximab vedotin exposure varied. Assay used: immunoSEQ multiplex PCR; TCRdb lists only in-frame clones, some missing. This table holds 55,000 to 60,000 clones, more than 85% found once. Sequencing used peripheral blood mononuclear cells (PBMCs), obtained before the second cycle of nivolumab. Every receptor here comes from a human donor with classical Hodgkin lymphoma.

The chain links TRBV10-3 to TRBJ2-1, with 12 bases matching TRBD1. There are 18 residues in the CDR3. V lost 7 bases, J lost 3 bases, and 13 bases stayed unmatched. Germline-derived CDR1 and CDR2 are ENHRY and SYGVKD. CDR3 sequence reads: CAIKPGTGGKFGYNEQFF. CDR3 DNA: TGTGCCATCAAACCCGGGACAGGGGGCAAATTCGGCTACAATGAGCAGTTCTTC.

J is TRBJ2-6 and V is TRBV7-2; 8 nucleotides match TRBD1. Per germline, CDR1 SGHTA and CDR2 FQGNSA. V shed 3 bases, J shed 4 bases, and the junction held 5 bases outside the gene matches. The CDR3 has 16 amino acids. CDR3: CASSFRGLGGANVLTF. The CDR3 nucleotides are TGTGCCAGCAGCTTCAGGGGGCTAGGAGGGGCCAACGTCCTGACTTTC.

This chain joins TRBV4-3 and TRBJ2-3; 15 nucleotides agree with TRBD2. The germline V gene encodes CDR1 LGHNA and CDR2 YSLEER. Losses at the gene ends were 0 bases for V and 2 bases for J; bases not matched to a gene: 9. The CDR3 has 20 residues. DNA for the CDR3: TGCGCCAGCAGCCAAGACCCCGGACTAGCGGGAGGGGGGGCCACAGATACGCAGTATTTT. Translated, it gives CASSQDPGLAGGGATDTQYF.

The chain combines TRBV27 with TRBJ2-2, with 7 bases aligning to TRBD2. CDR1 and CDR2 from the germline V gene are MNHEY and SMNVEV (reference sequence). There are 17 residues in the CDR3. V lost 5 bases and J lost 2; bases outside the gene matches: 11. The CDR3 DNA follows: TGTGCCAGCAGTCCGACCCCTAGCGGATTTAACACCGGGGAGCTGTTTTTT. Residues: CASSPTPSGFNTGELFF.

This clone showed up just once. The CDR3 region is CASSLTLVTGGSEAFF. Here the CDR3 DNA reads TGTGCCAGCAGCCTCACACTGGTTACAGGGGGGTCTGAAGCTTTCTTT. The V call is TRBV7-2, the J call TRBJ1-1; 8 nucleotides align to TRBD1. Germline trimming cut 5 bases from V and 6 bases from J; bases unmatched to any gene: 14. Germline CDR1 reads SGHTA; CDR2 reads FQGNSA. The CDR3 has 16 residues. The full variable domain, rest sourced from reference TRBV7-2 and TRBJ1-1, is GAGVSQSPSNKVTEKGKDVELRCDPISGHTALYWYRQSLGQGLEFLIYFQGNSAPDKSGLPSDRFSAERTGGSVSTLTIQRTQQEDSAVYLCASSLTLVTGGSEAFFGQGTRLTVV.

The J gene is TRBJ2-3, the V gene TRBV7-6, with 10 positions matching TRBD1. With V trimmed by 3 bases and J by 3 bases, 12 bases remained unmatched. This CDR3 spans 18 amino acids. Germline CDR1 is SGHVS and CDR2 is FNYEAQ. In DNA, the CDR3 is TGTGCCAGCAGCTTGCCCCCGACGACAGGGGGCCGGACAGATACGCAGTATTTT. Its translation is CASSLPPTTGGRTDTQYF.

The chain combines TRBV7-6 with TRBJ1-1; TRBD1 might be the D (6 bases). The CDR3 is 13 amino acids. Per germline, CDR1 SGHVS and CDR2 FNYEAQ. The ends were cut back, 3 bases at V and 4 bases at J, with 9 bases in the middle. DNA for the CDR3: TGTGCCAGCAGCTTTGCAGGGGCCACTGAAGCTTTCTTT. This encodes CASSFAGATEAFF. Using reference TRBV7-6 and TRBJ1-1 for the parts outside the CDR3, the full variable domain is GAGVSQSPRYKVTKRGQDVALRCDPISGHVSLYWYRQALGQGPEFLTYFNYEAQQDKSGLPNDRFSAERPEGSISTLTIQRTEQRDSAMYRCASSFAGATEAFFGQGTRLTVV.

V and J are TRBV7-9 and TRBJ2-7, with TRBD2 as a possible D gene (5 bases). Germline V gene lookup returns CDR1 SEHNR and CDR2 FQNEAQ (reference sequence). V lost 2 bases to trimming and J lost 2 bases, with 16 bases between them. The length of the CDR3 is 16 residues. CDR3 bases: TGTGCCAGCAGCTTAATTGGTGGGCGGGCGGCCTACGAGCAGTACTTC. This sequence encodes CASSLIGGRAAYEQYF.

The chain employs TRBV25-1 and TRBJ1-2; D may be TRBD1 (5 bases). The CDR3 runs to 15 residues. Germline V gene sequence: CDR1 MGHDK, CDR2 SYGVNS. With 6 bases removed from V and 4 bases from J, the gap between germline ends came to 18 bases. The CDR3 coding sequence is TGTGCCAGCAGCCCCTGGGGGAGGAGTAGCTATGGCTACACCTTC. It specifies CASSPWGRSSYGYTF.

V gene TRBV19 combines with J gene TRBJ1-5; 7 bases are shared with TRBD1. Trimming removed 4 bases from V and 1 base from J; junction bases left unmatched: 4. The CDR3 is made up of 15 amino acids. Looked up from germline, CDR1 is LNHDA and CDR2 is SQIVND (reference sequence). CDR3 bases: TGTGCCAGTAGTAGATCAGGGGGGAGCAATCAGCCCCAGCATTTT. This gives the protein CASSRSGGSNQPQHF. Using reference TRBV19 and TRBJ1-5 for the parts outside the CDR3, the full variable domain is DGGITQSPKYLFRKEGQNVTLSCEQNLNHDAMYWYRQDPGQGLRLIYYSQIVNDFQKGDIAEGYSVSREKKESFPLTVTSAQKNPTAFYLCASSRSGGSNQPQHFGDGTRLSIL.

In this sample, this clone turned up once. The CDR3 reads CASSVHRGDNEQFF. CDR3 DNA sequence: TGTGCCAGCAGCGTCCACAGGGGAGACAATGAGCAGTTCTTC. The gene calls are TRBV9 and TRBJ2-1; 7 bases align to TRBD1. Germline V gene sequence: CDR1 SGDLS, CDR2 YYNGEE. The CDR3 extends over 14 amino acids. With V trimmed by 2 bases and J by 5 bases, 4 bases remained unmatched.

The V call is TRBV6-5, the J call TRBJ2-1; possibly TRBD1 for D (5 bases). Trimming shortened V by 2 bases and J by 6 bases, and 11 bases separated the two germline ends. The CDR3 length is 14 residues. Germline V gives CDR1 MNHEY, CDR2 SVGAGI. Written as DNA, the CDR3 is TGTGCCAGCAGTTACCTGCAGGGCTCCAATGAGCAGTTCTTC. Encoded protein: CASSYLQGSNEQFF.

The V call is TRBV7-9, the J call TRBJ2-7, with TRBD2 matching 13 bases. This CDR3 comprises 15 residues. Germline CDR1 SEHNR, CDR2 FQNEAQ (reference sequence). V trimming: 4 bases; J trimming: 5 bases; junction bases outside the gene matches: 5. CDR3: CASSYRTSGSHEQYF. Here the CDR3 DNA reads TGTGCCAGCAGCTACAGGACTAGCGGGAGTCACGAGCAGTACTTC. Complete variable domain (other parts from reference TRBV7-9 and TRBJ2-7): DTGVSQNPRHKITKRGQNVTFRCDPISEHNRLYWYRQTLGQGPEFLTYFQNEAQLEKSRLLSDRFSAERPKGSFSTLEIQRTEQGDSAMYLCASSYRTSGSHEQYFGPGTRLTVT.

The rearrangement uses TRBV28 and TRBJ2-1; tentative D call: TRBD2 (6 bases). Germline V CDR1 and CDR2: MDHEN, SYDVKM. Trimming cost V 2 bases and J 7 bases, with 15 bases left between them. The CDR3 spans 15 residues. CDR3 nucleotide sequence: TGTGCCAGCAGTTTAGGGGAGGTGGCGCTTAATGAGCAGTTCTTC. As protein: CASSLGEVALNEQFF.

This chain links TRBV9 with TRBJ2-7; D gene unclear. V lost 2 bases to trimming and J lost 3 bases, with 6 bases between them. The germline CDR1 and CDR2 sequences are SGDLS and YYNGEE. CDR3 size: 12 residues. The CDR3 DNA follows: TGTGCCAGCAGCGTTGACGGCTACGAGCAGTACTTC. Encoded protein: CASSVDGYEQYF.

This sequence joins TRBV7-9 and TRBJ2-3; D is perhaps TRBD1 or TRBD2 (5 bases each). V dropped 2 bases and J dropped 1 base, with 16 bases sitting between them. Germline CDR1 and CDR2: SEHNR and FQNEAQ (reference sequence). This CDR3 is built from 17 residues. CDR3 DNA: TGTGCCAGCAGCTTATACCGAGAGGGGTACCGCACAGATACGCAGTATTTT. It translates to CASSLYREGYRTDTQYF.

This clone was counted only a few times. The rearrangement links TRBV4-1 to TRBJ1-2; D remains ambiguous. In germline, CDR1 is MGHRA, CDR2 YSYEKL. The V end was cut by 0 bases, the J end by 2 bases, with 7 bases between. The CDR3 is made up of 14 amino acids. CDR3 sequence reads: CASSQEPGNYGYTF. The CDR3 bases are TGCGCCAGCAGCCAAGAACCGGGAAACTATGGCTACACCTTC.

In this sample, this clone turned up once. The chain couples TRBV6-5 to TRBJ2-7, with D possibly matching TRBD2 (5 bases). Germline CDR1 MNHEY, CDR2 SVGAGI. The CDR3 contains 14 residues. Trimming took 5 bases from V and 6 from J, leaving 17 bases between them. The CDR3: CASSAAVQRVEQYF. The CDR3 region has the DNA TGTGCCAGCAGTGCAGCGGTACAAAGAGTCGAGCAGTACTTC.

The genes are TRBV7-8 and TRBJ2-1; TRBD2 aligns across 9 bases. Trimming took 1 base from V and 2 from J; bases not matched to a gene: 0. Per the germline V gene, CDR1 is SGHVS and CDR2 is FQNEAQ. The CDR3 totals 15 residues. The CDR3 nucleotides are TGTGCCAGCAGCTTAGGACTAGCGGCCTACAATGAGCAGTTCTTC. It yields the protein CASSLGLAAYNEQFF.

J is TRBJ2-7 and V is TRBV27, with D perhaps TRBD2 (5 bases). Trimming left V 7 bases short and J 2 bases short, with 21 bases between. The CDR3 extends over 16 amino acids. The germline CDR1 and CDR2 sequences are MNHEY and SMNVEV (reference sequence). CDR3 coding DNA: TGTGCCAGCAAACGAGAGGGCTTGGGAGTAGCCTACGAGCAGTACTTC. It codes for CASKREGLGVAYEQYF.

The CDR3 loop is CASSTGRLGDTEAFF. Here the CDR3 DNA reads TGTGCCAGTAGTACCGGACGGTTGGGGGACACTGAAGCTTTCTTT. The chain has TRBV19 and TRBJ1-1, with D perhaps TRBD1 (5 bases). The V gene's germline CDR1 is LNHDA and CDR2 SQIVND (reference sequence). The CDR3 is 15 residues long. V lost 4 bases and J 3 bases, leaving 15 bases between the germline ends.

CDR3 coding DNA: TGTGCCAGTAGTATAGAGGCCGGGAGGACCTACGAGCAGTACTTC. This codes for CASSIEAGRTYEQYF. The gene calls are TRBV19 and TRBJ2-7; 7 bases map to TRBD2. Unmatched junction bases numbered 4, after V lost 0 bases and J lost 2 bases. The CDR3 covers 15 residues. The germline V gene encodes CDR1 LNHDA and CDR2 SQIVND (reference sequence). Variable domain in full (rest from reference TRBV19 and TRBJ2-7): DGGITQSPKYLFRKEGQNVTLSCEQNLNHDAMYWYRQDPGQGLRLIYYSQIVNDFQKGDIAEGYSVSREKKESFPLTVTSAQKNPTAFYLCASSIEAGRTYEQYFGPGTRLTVT.